This T cell receptor (beta chain) was captured by sequencing in a study of T-cell reconstitution after alpha-beta-depleted transplantation in children. On this clonotype: Its antigen is still unknown.

Germline loops: CDR1 SGHTA, CDR2 FQGNSA. This CDR3 region has 16 residues. The V gene end was trimmed by 5 bases and the J gene end by 3 bases; junction bases not matched to a gene: 11. Study outcomes and limitations: It was newly produced T cells that mostly accounted for T-cell counts and diversity one year after transplant. Surviving recipient T cells and thymic progenitors accounted for the high day-60 TCRbeta diversity observed in some patients.

Unique molecular identifiers were used in preparing the TCRbeta library. TCRdb reprocessed the PCR reads with MiXCR, giving one entry per CDR3 protein. The profile shows 350,000 to 500,000 distinct CDR3 sequences, about 45% of them singletons. This specimen was PBMCs, taken before TCRalphabeta/CD19-depleted stem cell transplant. This TCR derives from a girl aged 2-10 years with aplastic anemia, due to receive a stem cell transplant. The chain has TRBV7-2 and TRBJ2-7; 9 nucleotides align to TRBD1. CDR3: CASSPIQQGAYYEQYF. The CDR3 nucleotides are TGTGCCAGCAGCCCAATCCAACAGGGGGCCTACTACGAGCAGTACTTC.